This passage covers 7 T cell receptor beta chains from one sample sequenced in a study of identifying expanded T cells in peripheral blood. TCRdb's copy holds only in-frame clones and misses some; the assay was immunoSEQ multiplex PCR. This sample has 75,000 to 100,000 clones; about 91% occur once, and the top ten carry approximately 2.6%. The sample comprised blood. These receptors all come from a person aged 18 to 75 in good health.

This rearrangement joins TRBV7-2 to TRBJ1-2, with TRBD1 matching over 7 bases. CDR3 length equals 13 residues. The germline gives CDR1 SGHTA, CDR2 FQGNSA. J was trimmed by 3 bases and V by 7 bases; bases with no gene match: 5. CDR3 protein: CASTGQVDYGYTF. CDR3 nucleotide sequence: TGTGCCAGCACCGGACAGGTCGACTATGGCTACACCTTC.

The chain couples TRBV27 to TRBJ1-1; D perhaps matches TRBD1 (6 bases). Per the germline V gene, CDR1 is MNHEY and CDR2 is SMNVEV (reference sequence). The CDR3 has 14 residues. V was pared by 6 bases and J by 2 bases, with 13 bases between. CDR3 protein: CASRKQGGNTEAFF. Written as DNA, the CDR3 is TGTGCCAGCAGGAAACAGGGAGGAAACACTGAAGCTTTCTTT.

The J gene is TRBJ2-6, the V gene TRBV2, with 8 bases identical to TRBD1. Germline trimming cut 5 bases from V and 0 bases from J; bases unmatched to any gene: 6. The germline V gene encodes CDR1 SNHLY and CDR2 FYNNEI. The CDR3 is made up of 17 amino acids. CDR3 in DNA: TGTGCCAGCAGTCGGGACAGGTCTAGCTCTGGGGCCAACGTCCTGACTTTC. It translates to CASSRDRSSSGANVLTF. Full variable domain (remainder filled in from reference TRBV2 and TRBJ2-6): EPEVTQTPSHQVTQMGQEVILRCVPISNHLYFYWYRQILGQKVEFLVSFYNNEISEKSEIFDDQFSVERPDGSNFTLKIRSTKLEDSAMYFCASSRDRSSSGANVLTFGAGSRLTVL.

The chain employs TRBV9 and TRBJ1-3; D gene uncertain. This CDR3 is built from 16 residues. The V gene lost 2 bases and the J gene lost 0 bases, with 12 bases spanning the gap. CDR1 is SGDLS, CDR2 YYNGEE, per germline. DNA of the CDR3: TGTGCCAGCAGCGTTGGCGGAATGCTCTCTGGAAACACCATATATTTT. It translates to CASSVGGMLSGNTIYF.

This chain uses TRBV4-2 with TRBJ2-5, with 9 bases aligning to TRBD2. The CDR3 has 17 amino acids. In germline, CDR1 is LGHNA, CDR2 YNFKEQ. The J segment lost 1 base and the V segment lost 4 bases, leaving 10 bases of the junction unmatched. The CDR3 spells CASSPPLGREGQETQYF. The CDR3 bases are TGTGCCAGCAGCCCGCCCCTGGGGCGGGAGGGCCAAGAGACCCAGTACTTC.

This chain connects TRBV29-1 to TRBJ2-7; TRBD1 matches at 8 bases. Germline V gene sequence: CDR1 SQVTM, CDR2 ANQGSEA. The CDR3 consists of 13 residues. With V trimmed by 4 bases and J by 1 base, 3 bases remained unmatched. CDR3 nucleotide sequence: TGCAGCGTTGGGACAGGGTGGTCCTACGAGCAGTACTTC. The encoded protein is CSVGTGWSYEQYF.

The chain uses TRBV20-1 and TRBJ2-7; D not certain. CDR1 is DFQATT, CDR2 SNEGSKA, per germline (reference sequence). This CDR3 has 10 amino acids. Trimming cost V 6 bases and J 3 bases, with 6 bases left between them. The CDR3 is CSAQSYEQYF. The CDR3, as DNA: TGCAGTGCCCAAAGCTACGAGCAGTACTTC.